Below are 26 T cell receptor beta chains sequenced from a single sample in a study of blood T cell repertoires in COVID-19. Assay: immunoSEQ multiplex PCR; the TCRdb copy retains only in-frame clones and omits some. The profile shows 350,000 to 400,000 clones, 87% of them singletons. The specimen sequenced was PBMCs or T cells enriched from blood (not recorded which). The receptor source for this set is a man aged 40-55 years in a cohort exposed to, infected with or recovered from COVID-19 (not recorded which).

The rearrangement joins TRBV3-1 (or the pseudogene TRBV3-2) to TRBJ1-2; D call uncertain. V was pared by 3 bases and J by 2 bases, with 13 bases between. From germline, CDR1 is LGHDT and CDR2 YNNKEL (reference sequence). The CDR3 is made up of 15 amino acids. CDR3 in DNA: TGTGCCAGCAGCCAGGGTACTATGGTGAACTATGGCTACACCTTC. Translation: CASSQGTMVNYGYTF.

The rearrangement links TRBV7-8 to TRBJ2-2; 11 nucleotides line up with TRBD2. The germline CDR1 and CDR2 sequences are SGHVS and FQNEAQ. The CDR3 loop spans 17 amino acids. V shed 2 bases, J shed 7 bases, and the junction held 9 bases outside the gene matches. CDR3 in amino acids: CASSLNLLAGVGGELFF. CDR3 nucleotides: TGTGCCAGCAGCTTAAATTTACTAGCGGGAGTAGGCGGGGAGCTGTTTTTT.

The chain couples TRBV11-2 to TRBJ2-3, with D perhaps TRBD1 (6 bases). Germline CDR1 is SGHAT and CDR2 is FQNNGV. Trimming shortened V by 3 bases and J by 2 bases, and 15 bases separated the two germline ends. The CDR3 extends over 16 amino acids. CDR3 protein: CASSFPAGTNTDTQYF. CDR3 in DNA: TGTGCCAGCAGCTTTCCCGCCGGGACAAACACAGATACGCAGTATTTT. The complete variable domain, with remaining parts taken from reference TRBV11-2 and TRBJ2-3, reads EAGVAQSPRYKIIEKRQSVAFWCNPISGHATLYWYQQILGQGPKLLIQFQNNGVVDDSQLPKDRFSAERLKGVDSTLKIQPAKLEDSAVYLCASSFPAGTNTDTQYFGPGTRLTVL.

The chain couples TRBV11-2 to TRBJ2-3, with D maybe TRBD2 (6 bases). V shed 3 bases and J shed 2 bases, with 21 bases lying between them. The CDR3 contains 18 residues. Germline CDR1 SGHAT, CDR2 FQNNGV. This chain's CDR3 is CASSFLVGGAGHTDTQYF. The CDR3 DNA is TGTGCCAGCAGCTTCTTAGTAGGAGGTGCGGGGCACACAGATACGCAGTATTTT.

This clone was detected a few times. The CDR3 DNA reads as TGTGCCAGCAGAGAAAAACCGGGACAGGGGGCTTTGAAACTGTTTTTT. Amino acids: CASREKPGQGALKLFF. This chain joins TRBV2 and TRBJ1-4; 12 bases match TRBD1. The CDR3 runs 16 residues. Losses at the gene ends were 6 bases for V and 11 bases for J; bases not matched to a gene: 13. Germline V CDR1 and CDR2: SNHLY, FYNNEI. The full variable domain, rest sourced from reference TRBV2 and TRBJ1-4, is EPEVTQTPSHQVTQMGQEVILRCVPISNHLYFYWYRQILGQKVEFLVSFYNNEISEKSEIFDDQFSVERPDGSNFTLKIRSTKLEDSAMYFCASREKPGQGALKLFFGSGTQLSVL.

The CDR3 sequence: CASSWQGSNQPQHF. The CDR3 DNA reads TGTGCCAGCAGCTGGCAGGGTAGCAATCAGCCCCAGCATTTT. The chain has TRBV7-2 and TRBJ1-5; perhaps TRBD1 as D (5 bases). CDR1 is SGHTA, CDR2 FQGNSA, per germline. Trimming shortened V by 4 bases and J by 0 bases, and 7 bases separated the two germline ends. The CDR3 runs to 14 residues.

This clone has a single count. This chain uses TRBV6-2 or TRBV6-3 with TRBJ2-7; D is possibly TRBD2 (5 bases). CDR3 size: 16 residues. V lost 4 bases to trimming and J lost 5 bases, with 21 bases between them. CDR1 and CDR2 (germline): MNHEY, SVGEGT. The CDR3: CASSWSRSGLRDEQYF. The DNA of the CDR3 is TGTGCCAGCAGTTGGTCCCGGAGCGGACTCCGGGACGAGCAGTACTTC.

The chain has TRBV27 and TRBJ1-4; the D is unclear. The germline V and J ends were trimmed by 2 bases and 7 bases, with 8 bases remaining between them. The CDR3 extends over 13 amino acids. The germline V gene has CDR1 MNHEY and CDR2 SMNVEV (reference sequence). The CDR3 loop reads CASSLRVSEKLFF. The CDR3 nucleotides read TGTGCCAGCAGTTTACGAGTTAGTGAAAAACTGTTTTTT.

The rearrangement links TRBV15 to TRBJ2-1; possibly TRBD1 for D (5 bases). The germline gives CDR1 LNHNV, CDR2 YYDKDF (reference sequence). V lost 5 bases, J lost 5 bases, and 10 bases lay in between. The CDR3 is 13 residues long. This CDR3 reads CATSRRQNNEQFF. The CDR3, as DNA: TGTGCCACCAGCCGACGACAGAACAATGAGCAGTTCTTC.

V is TRBV15 and J is TRBJ1-4; 7 bases fit TRBD1. V shed 2 bases and J 8 bases; nucleotides not matched to a gene: 5. CDR3 length equals 14 residues. Germline CDR1 is LNHNV and CDR2 is YYDKDF (reference sequence). CDR3 sequence: CATSRKGQVEKLFF. The DNA for the CDR3 is TGTGCCACCAGCAGAAAAGGACAGGTGGAAAAACTGTTTTTT. Looking up the rest from reference TRBV15 and TRBJ1-4 gives the full variable domain: DAMVIQNPRYQVTQFGKPVTLSCSQTLNHNVMYWYQQKSSQAPKLLFHYYDKDFNNEADTPDNFQSRRPNTSFCFLDIRSPGLGDTAMYLCATSRKGQVEKLFFGSGTQLSVL.

V is TRBV7-8 and J is TRBJ2-7; the D gene is possibly TRBD1 (6 bases). Germline CDR1 is SGHVS and CDR2 is FQNEAQ. The CDR3 has 14 residues. The V gene lost 5 bases and the J gene lost 0 bases, with 11 bases spanning the gap. Here the CDR3 reads CASSLGQSSYEQYF. The CDR3 nucleotides are TGTGCCAGCAGCCTAGGACAGAGCTCCTACGAGCAGTACTTC.

The chain links TRBV18 to TRBJ1-1; perhaps TRBD1 as D (5 bases). CDR1 is KGHSH, CDR2 LQKENI, per germline. The CDR3 contains 15 residues. V lost 3 bases and J lost 5, with 16 bases in between. The DNA of the CDR3 is TGTGCCAGCTCACCCTCCCAGCAGGGTTGGACTGAAGCTTTCTTT. It yields the protein CASSPSQQGWTEAFF.

A single count supports this clone. The sample holds other DNA sequences that translate to the same CDR3. V usage is TRBV4-1 and J usage is TRBJ2-1; possibly TRBD2 for D (6 bases). V lost 1 base and J lost 7, with 8 bases in between. Germline V gene data show CDR1 as MGHRA and CDR2 as YSYEKL. CDR3 length equals 13 residues. CDR3 bases: TGCGCCAGCAGCCAAGGGGCGGGGAATGAGCAGTTCTTC. Residues: CASSQGAGNEQFF.

The J gene is TRBJ2-3, the V gene TRBV30; 9 positions match TRBD1. With 0 bases clipped from V and 4 bases from J, the junction kept 8 bases outside the gene matches. There are 16 residues in the CDR3. From germline, CDR1 is GTSNPN and CDR2 SVGIG (reference sequence). CDR3 in DNA: TGTGCCTGGAGTGTAGGAGGGACAGGGTACCCAGATACGCAGTATTTT. This translates into CAWSVGGTGYPDTQYF.

V gene TRBV5-1 combines with J gene TRBJ2-7, with 8 bases matching TRBD1. Trimming at V came to 2 bases and at J to 3 bases, leaving 10 bases not matched to a gene. The V gene's germline CDR1 is SGHRS and CDR2 YFSETQ. The length of the CDR3 is 16 residues. Here the CDR3 DNA reads TGCGCCAGCAGCTTTCTCTATATGGGACAGGACTACGAGCAGTACTTC. The encoded protein is CASSFLYMGQDYEQYF.

V gene TRBV9 combines with J gene TRBJ1-2, with 7 positions matching TRBD1. This CDR3 has 15 residues. V shed 0 bases, J shed 3 bases, and the junction held 5 bases outside the gene matches. The germline V gene encodes CDR1 SGDLS and CDR2 YYNGEE. The CDR3 is CASSVVGGGDYGYTF. CDR3 nucleotide sequence: TGTGCCAGCAGCGTAGTTGGAGGGGGCGACTATGGCTACACCTTC.

The chain joins TRBV6-5 to TRBJ2-3; unclear D gene. Germline CDR1 is MNHEY and CDR2 is SVGAGI. The CDR3 consists of 14 residues. Trimming cost V 3 bases and J 6 bases, with 13 bases left between them. In nucleotides, the CDR3 is TGTGCCAGCAGTTATCAAGCTAGTTATGATACGCAGTATTTT. This encodes CASSYQASYDTQYF.

The genes are TRBV6-5 and TRBJ2-3; a weak D match, TRBD1 (5 bases). CDR3 length: 16 amino acids. CDR1 and CDR2 (germline): MNHEY, SVGAGI. The V gene lost 4 bases and the J gene lost 1 base, with 15 bases spanning the gap. Here the CDR3 reads CASSSPREGRTDTQYF. The DNA of the CDR3 is TGTGCCAGCAGTTCCCCCAGGGAAGGTCGCACAGATACGCAGTATTTT.

The CDR3 coding sequence is TGTGCCAGCAGCTTGCAGATAGCGGGAGCTAGCACAGATACGCAGTATTTT. As protein: CASSLQIAGASTDTQYF. The V and J genes are TRBV5-4 and TRBJ2-3; 9 nucleotides line up with TRBD2. Trimming took 1 base from V and 0 from J; bases not matched to a gene: 6. The CDR3 length is 17 residues. Germline V lookup: CDR1 SGHNT, CDR2 YYREEE (reference sequence).

The chain is built from TRBV18 and TRBJ2-7; weak D call: TRBD1 (6 bases). The V gene lost 5 bases and the J gene lost 2 bases, with 7 bases spanning the gap. This CDR3 is built from 12 residues. Germline CDR1 reads KGHSH; CDR2 reads LQKENI. In DNA, the CDR3 is TGTGCCAGCTCAGCAGGGGCCTACGAGCAGTACTTC. This encodes CASSAGAYEQYF.

This clone was recorded once. The rearrangement uses TRBV2 and TRBJ1-1; 8 bases are a match to TRBD1. Germline V CDR1 and CDR2: SNHLY, FYNNEI. The CDR3 runs to 15 residues. V gave up 5 bases and J gave up 1 base; unmatched junction bases: 6. CDR3 sequence reads: CASSNRGFGNTEAFF. CDR3 sequence (DNA): TGTGCCAGCAGTAACAGGGGGTTTGGGAACACTGAAGCTTTCTTT.

The J gene is TRBJ1-6, the V gene TRBV6-4; 10 nucleotides match TRBD1. J was trimmed by 10 bases and V by 6 bases; bases with no gene match: 9. The CDR3 spans 15 residues. Germline V gene data show CDR1 as MRHNA and CDR2 as SNTAGT. DNA for the CDR3: TGTGCCAGCAGCTTAGCGACAGGGGGCGGATCACCCCTCCACTTT. It is translated as CASSLATGGGSPLHF.

The J gene is TRBJ2-1, the V gene TRBV5-1; 7 bases are shared with TRBD2. The germline V gene encodes CDR1 SGHRS and CDR2 YFSETQ. This CDR3 has 15 amino acids. V lost 0 bases and J lost 7; bases outside the gene matches: 7. The CDR3 loop is CASSLVGGSGNEQFF. The DNA for the CDR3 is TGCGCCAGCAGCTTGGTTGGCGGGAGTGGGAATGAGCAGTTCTTC.

This clone has more than one count but fewer than ten. The rearrangement joins TRBV9 to TRBJ1-5; possible D gene TRBD1, 5 bases. V was pared by 0 bases and J by 2 bases, with 9 bases between. Germline loops: CDR1 SGDLS, CDR2 YYNGEE. The CDR3 covers 15 residues. CDR3 nucleotide sequence: TGTGCCAGCAGCGTAGATGGAGGGGGCAATCAGCCCCAGCATTTT. This sequence encodes CASSVDGGGNQPQHF. The variable domain in full, with the rest retrieved from reference TRBV9 and TRBJ1-5, is DSGVTQTPKHLITATGQRVTLRCSPRSGDLSVYWYQQSLDQGLQFLIQYYNGEERAKGNILERFSAQQFPDLHSELNLSSLELGDSALYFCASSVDGGGNQPQHFGDGTRLSIL.

The chain joins TRBV2 to TRBJ2-7; 10 bases are a match to TRBD1. The CDR3 has 13 amino acids. Germline CDR1 reads SNHLY; CDR2 reads FYNNEI. J gave up 6 bases and V 7 bases, and 6 bases lay outside the gene matches. This CDR3 is CASKGTGDAEQYF. The CDR3 DNA reads as TGTGCCAGCAAAGGGACAGGGGATGCCGAGCAGTACTTC.

This chain joins TRBV4-1 and TRBJ1-2; D might be TRBD1 (5 bases). The CDR3 spans 15 residues. Trimming left V 3 bases short and J 8 bases short, with 19 bases between. Germline loops: CDR1 MGHRA, CDR2 YSYEKL. CDR3 loop: CASSHVPMDIDGYTF. The CDR3 region has the DNA TGCGCCAGCAGCCACGTGCCCATGGACATTGACGGCTACACCTTC.